Listed below are T cell receptor beta chains from one sample, sequenced in a study of blood T cell repertoires in COVID-19. This table comes from immunoSEQ multiplex PCR, and its TCRdb copy is limited to in-frame clones, with some not included. The table has approximately 250,000 clones, approximately 88% seen once. Sequenced material: peripheral blood. Receptor source: a woman in her 70s with COVID-19, enrolled during active disease. Both conserved end residues are part of each CDR3. D genes are given only for firm matches. Size is stated for part of the rows, as once, few or many counts, or as a class when the clone is expanded.

d_call,clone_size,v_call,j_call,cdr3_nt,cdr3_aa
NA,once,TRBV5-3,TRBJ1-2,TGTGCCAGAAGTTACCAGGGGAAGGAGGGCTACACCTTC,CARSYQGKEGYTF
NA,once,TRBV6-6,TRBJ1-2,TGTGCCAGTTGGGGGCGGGACTATGGCTACACCTTC,CASWGRDYGYTF
TRBD1,NA,TRBV7-9,TRBJ1-2,TGTGCCAGCAGTTATTCCGGGACAGAAGTAACTGGTGGCTACACCTTC,CASSYSGTEVTGGYTF
NA,NA,TRBV29-1,TRBJ2-1,TGCAGCGTTGAAGTATCTCGGGACAAGCAGTTCTTC,CSVEVSRDKQFF
TRBD1,NA,TRBV6-5,TRBJ1-5,TGTGCCAGCAGTCCCCGGACAGGGGAGCCCCAGCATTTT,CASSPRTGEPQHF
TRBD1,NA,TRBV9,TRBJ1-2,TGTGCCAGCAGCAGGGGGCTGAGAGCTAACTATGGCTACACCTTC,CASSRGLRANYGYTF
NA,NA,TRBV5-5,TRBJ2-7,TGTGCCAGCAGCCCAGCGCCTACGGGATCCTACGAGCAGTACTTC,CASSPAPTGSYEQYF
TRBD1,NA,TRBV7-2,TRBJ1-2,TGTGCCAGCAGCCTCCAAGGACAGGTCTATGGCTACACCTTC,CASSLQGQVYGYTF
TRBD1,NA,TRBV2,TRBJ1-5,TGTGCCAGCAGCGGGACAGGAAATCAGCCCCAGCATTTT,CASSGTGNQPQHF
TRBD1,NA,TRBV9,TRBJ1-2,TGTGCCAGCGGAGACAGGGGGGGTGCTTTTGGCTACACCTTC,CASGDRGGAFGYTF
TRBD1,many,TRBV2,TRBJ2-7,TGTGCCAGCAGAGGAACAGGGGGCCGCTCCTACGAGCAGTACTTC,CASRGTGGRSYEQYF
NA,once,TRBV28,TRBJ1-2,TGTGCCAGCTTTACATCCACTAACTATGGCTACACCTTC,CASFTSTNYGYTF
NA,NA,TRBV4-2,TRBJ1-2,TGTGCCAGCAGCCAAGAGGGGAGAGGTGGCTACACCTTC,CASSQEGRGGYTF
TRBD2,NA,TRBV7-2,TRBJ2-2,TGTGCCAGCAGCTCCGGGACTAGCGTGTTTAGCGGGGAGCTGTTTTTT,CASSSGTSVFSGELFF
TRBD1,NA,TRBV5-1,TRBJ2-7,TGCGCCAGCAGCCAGGGACAGACCCTACCCGAGCAGTACTTC,CASSQGQTLPEQYF
TRBD1,NA,TRBV6-5,TRBJ1-6,TGTGCCAGCCGGCGGACAGGACAGAATTCACCCCTCCACTTT,CASRRTGQNSPLHF
NA,NA,TRBV19,TRBJ1-5,TGTGCCAGTAGTATGGGCGGGGCCTATAGCAATCAGCCCCAGCATTTT,CASSMGGAYSNQPQHF
TRBD1,NA,TRBV4-3,TRBJ1-2,TGCGCCAGCAGCCAAGTGTTGGGTGATAGGGGACAGGGGGCAAGAGCCTTC,CASSQVLGDRGQGARAF
TRBD1,NA,TRBV13,TRBJ1-2,TGTGCCAGCAGCTTGGGTACAGGGGGGCATGGCTACACCTTC,CASSLGTGGHGYTF
TRBD1,NA,TRBV19,TRBJ1-6,TGTGCCAGTAGTGGACAGGGGGCGCTTAATTCACCCCTCCACTTT,CASSGQGALNSPLHF
NA,NA,TRBV20-1,TRBJ1-2,TGCAGGGAATCAGGGTGCTATGGCTACACCTTC,CRESGCYGYTF
TRBD2,NA,TRBV28,TRBJ2-4,TGTGCCAGCAGTCGCTGGGGGGGGAAAAACATTCAGTACTTC,CASSRWGGKNIQYF
NA,NA,TRBV5-6,TRBJ2-1,TGTGCCAGCAGCTTGGTATCCGCACAACGGCAGTTCTTC,CASSLVSAQRQFF
NA,NA,TRBV14,TRBJ1-1,TGTGCCAGCAGCCAAGGGGCCTACACTGAAGCTTTCTTT,CASSQGAYTEAFF
NA,once,TRBV27,TRBJ1-5,TGTGCCAGCAGTTTATTCCCTAACAATCAGCCCCAGCATTTT,CASSLFPNNQPQHF
NA,NA,TRBV18,TRBJ2-5,TGTGCCAGCTCACCACGAGGTCAGGGTGGGGAGACCCAGTACTTC,CASSPRGQGGETQYF
NA,NA,TRBV5-1,TRBJ1-1,TGCGCCAGCAGCTTGGTCGGCGGTTACACTGAAGCTTTCTTT,CASSLVGGYTEAFF